The 2 T cell receptor beta chains given below trace back to one sample, sequenced in a study of shared clonotypes between healthy human individuals. This table comes from immunoSEQ multiplex PCR, and its TCRdb copy is limited to in-frame clones, with some not included. The sample holds over a million clones, around 98.5% seen once. Sequencing was done on a sample of naive CD4+ T cells sorted from blood. Subset meaning: CD45RA+ positively selected. The receptors shown here come from a man between 25 and 39 years old in good health.

V usage is TRBV5-1 and J usage is TRBJ2-5; D is perhaps TRBD1 (6 bases). CDR3 size: 15 residues. Trimming removed 4 bases from V and 2 bases from J, with 15 bases in between. CDR1 and CDR2 (germline): SGHRS, YFSETQ. The DNA of the CDR3 is TGCGCCAGCAGCGGAATAGGGACACCACAAGAGACCCAGTACTTC. Residues: CASSGIGTPQETQYF.

This chain uses TRBV10-3 with TRBJ2-3, with D possibly matching TRBD2 (5 bases). CDR1 is ENHRY, CDR2 SYGVKD, per germline. The V end was cut by 6 bases, the J end by 1 base, with 11 bases between. This CDR3 is 14 amino acids long. Written as DNA, the CDR3 is TGTGCCATCAGCGGGGAGTACGGCACAGATACGCAGTATTTT. Its protein is CAISGEYGTDTQYF.